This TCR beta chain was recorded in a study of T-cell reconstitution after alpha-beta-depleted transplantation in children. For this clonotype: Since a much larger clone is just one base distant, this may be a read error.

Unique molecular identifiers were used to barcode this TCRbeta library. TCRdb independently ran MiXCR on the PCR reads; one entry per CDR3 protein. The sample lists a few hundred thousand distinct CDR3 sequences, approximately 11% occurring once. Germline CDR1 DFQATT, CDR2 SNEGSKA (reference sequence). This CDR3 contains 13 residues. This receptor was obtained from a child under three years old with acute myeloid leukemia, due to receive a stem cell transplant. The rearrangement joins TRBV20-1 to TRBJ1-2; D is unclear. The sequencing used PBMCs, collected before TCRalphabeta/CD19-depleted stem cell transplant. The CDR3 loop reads CSAPDTSNYAYTF. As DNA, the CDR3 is TGCAGTGCTCCCGACACTTCTAACTATGCCTACACCTTC.